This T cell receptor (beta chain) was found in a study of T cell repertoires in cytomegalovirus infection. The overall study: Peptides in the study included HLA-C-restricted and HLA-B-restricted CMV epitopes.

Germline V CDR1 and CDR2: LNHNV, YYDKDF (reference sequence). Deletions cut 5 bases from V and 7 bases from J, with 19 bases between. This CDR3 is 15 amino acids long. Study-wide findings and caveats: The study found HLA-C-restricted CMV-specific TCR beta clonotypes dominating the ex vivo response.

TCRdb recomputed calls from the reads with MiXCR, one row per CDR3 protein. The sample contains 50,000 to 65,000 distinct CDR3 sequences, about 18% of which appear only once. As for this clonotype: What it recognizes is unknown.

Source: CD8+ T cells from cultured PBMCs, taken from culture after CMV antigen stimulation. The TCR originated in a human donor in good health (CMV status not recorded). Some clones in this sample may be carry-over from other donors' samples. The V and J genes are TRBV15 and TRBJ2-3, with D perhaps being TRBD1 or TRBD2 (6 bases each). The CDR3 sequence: CATSPRRGQSNTQYF. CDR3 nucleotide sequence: TGTGCCACCAGCCCCCGTCGGGGGCAGTCAAATACGCAGTATTTT.